The T cell receptor (beta chain) described here comes from a study of vaccination and CD4 T cells after COVID-19. Study as a whole: A positive SARS-CoV-2 nasal swab PCR result was recorded for each convalescent patient; about 10 were mild and one severe. Stimulation of cells relied on overlapping spike peptides derived from SARS-CoV-2, HCoV-NL63, HCoV-OC43 and HCoV-229E. No peptide, an HIV-1 Nef pool, or a CEFX pool was what each control culture received.

Specified treatment: roughly 10-day PBMC culture with coronavirus spike peptide pools or control peptides (ViraFEST assay). As concerns this clonotype: The antigen remains unidentified.

At the Johns Hopkins FTIC core, DNA taken from cultured CD4+ T cells was sequenced by way of the Oncomine TCR Beta short-read assay. TCRdb reanalysed the PCR reads using MiXCR and keeps one entry per CDR3 protein. The sample consists of around 11,000 distinct CDR3 sequences, about 64% of them appearing once. V lost 0 bases and J lost 1, with 10 bases in between. Germline assignment: CDR1 SGHAT and CDR2 FQDESV (reference sequence). This CDR3 is built from 16 residues. This chain connects TRBV11-1 to TRBJ1-3; D ambiguous. The TCR was taken from a human donor who had recovered from COVID-19. The specimen sequenced was CD4+ T cells from blood, cultured in vitro. CDR3: CASSLAPGYSGNTIYF. CDR3 nucleotide sequence: TGTGCCAGCAGCTTAGCGCCGGGGTATTCTGGAAACACCATATATTTT.